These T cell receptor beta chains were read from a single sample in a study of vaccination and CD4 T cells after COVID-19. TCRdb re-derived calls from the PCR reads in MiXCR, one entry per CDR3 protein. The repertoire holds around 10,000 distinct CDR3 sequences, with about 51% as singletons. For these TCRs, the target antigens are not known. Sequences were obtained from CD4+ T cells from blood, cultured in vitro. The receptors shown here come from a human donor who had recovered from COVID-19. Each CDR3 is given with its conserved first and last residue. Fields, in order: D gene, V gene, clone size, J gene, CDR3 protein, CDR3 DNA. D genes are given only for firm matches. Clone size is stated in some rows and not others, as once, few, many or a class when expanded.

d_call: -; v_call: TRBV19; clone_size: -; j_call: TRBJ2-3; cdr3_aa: CASSIWGPDTQYF; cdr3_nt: TGTGCCAGTAGTATTTGGGGGCCAGATACGCAGTATTTT
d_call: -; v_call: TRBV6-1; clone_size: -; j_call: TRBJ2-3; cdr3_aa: CAISPSGSQGDTQYF; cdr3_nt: TGTGCCATCAGCCCTTCCGGGAGCCAAGGAGATACGCAGTATTTT
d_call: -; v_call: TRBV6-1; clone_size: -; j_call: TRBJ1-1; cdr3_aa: CASSLGQEAFF; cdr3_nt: TGTGCCAGCAGCCTCGGACAGGAAGCTTTCTTT
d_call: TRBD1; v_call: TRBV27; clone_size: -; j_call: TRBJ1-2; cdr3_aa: CASGSGTGGRYGYTF; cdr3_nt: TGTGCCAGCGGGTCCGGGACAGGCGGCCGGTACGGCTACACCTTC
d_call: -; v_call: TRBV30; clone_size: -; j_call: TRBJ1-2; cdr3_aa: CAWSVGTYGYTF; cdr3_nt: TGTGCCTGGAGTGTAGGGACCTATGGCTACACCTTC
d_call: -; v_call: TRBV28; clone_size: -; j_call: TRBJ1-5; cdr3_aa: CASRPGRRGSNQPQHF; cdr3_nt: TGTGCCAGCAGACCCGGGAGGAGAGGGAGCAATCAGCCCCAGCATTTT
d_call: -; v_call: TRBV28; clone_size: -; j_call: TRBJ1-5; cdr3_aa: CASTSGGAKIQPQHF; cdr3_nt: TGTGCCAGCACCTCGGGGGGCGCGAAAATTCAGCCCCAGCATTTT
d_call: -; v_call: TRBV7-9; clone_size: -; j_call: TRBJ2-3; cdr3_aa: CASSLSKGTDTQYF; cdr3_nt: TGTGCCAGCAGCTTATCGAAAGGCACAGATACGCAGTATTTT
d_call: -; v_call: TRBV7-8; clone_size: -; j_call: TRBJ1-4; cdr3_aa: CASSWGDRLINEKLFF; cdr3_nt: TGTGCCAGCAGCTGGGGGGACCGGTTGATTAATGAAAAACTGTTTTTT
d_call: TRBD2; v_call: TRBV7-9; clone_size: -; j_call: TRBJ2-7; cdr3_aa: CASSLSTSGAYEQYF; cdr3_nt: TGTGCCAGCAGCCTCTCGACTAGCGGAGCGTACGAGCAGTACTTC
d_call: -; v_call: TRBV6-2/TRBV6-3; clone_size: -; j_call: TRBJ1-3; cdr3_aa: CASSYKKVSGDTIYF; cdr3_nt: TGTGCCAGCAGTTATAAGAAGGTCTCTGGAGACACCATATATTTT
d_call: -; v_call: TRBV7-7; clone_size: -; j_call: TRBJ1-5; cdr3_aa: CASSLKEGDNQPQHF; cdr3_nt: TGTGCTAGCAGCTTAAAAGAGGGGGACAATCAGCCCCAGCATTTT
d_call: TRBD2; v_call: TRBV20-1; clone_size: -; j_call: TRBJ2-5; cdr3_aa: CSAREPAGGRETQYF; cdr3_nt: TGCAGTGCTAGAGAACCAGCGGGGGGGCGCGAGACCCAATACTTC
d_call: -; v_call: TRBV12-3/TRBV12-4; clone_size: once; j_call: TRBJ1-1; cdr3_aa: CASSHRPWGDANTEAFF; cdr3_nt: TGTGCCAGCAGTCACCGACCTTGGGGTGACGCGAACACTGAAGCTTTCTTT
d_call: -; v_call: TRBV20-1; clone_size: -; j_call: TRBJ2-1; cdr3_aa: CSASTRGTGHNEQFF; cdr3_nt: TGCAGTGCCTCGACCCGCGGGACTGGCCACAATGAGCAGTTCTTC
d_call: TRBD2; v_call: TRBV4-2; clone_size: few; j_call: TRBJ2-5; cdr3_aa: CASSQGEGGRNQETQYF; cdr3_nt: TGTGCCAGCAGCCAAGGGGAGGGCGGGAGGAACCAAGAGACCCAGTACTTC
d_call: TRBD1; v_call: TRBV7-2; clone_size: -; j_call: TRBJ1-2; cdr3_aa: CASTPSGSGTGGNGYTF; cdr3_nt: TGTGCCAGCACCCCGTCGGGCTCCGGGACAGGGGGTAATGGCTACACCTTC
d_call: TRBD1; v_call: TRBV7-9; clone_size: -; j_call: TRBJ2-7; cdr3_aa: CASSFRGTGEDEQYF; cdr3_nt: TGTGCCAGCAGCTTTAGAGGGACAGGGGAGGACGAGCAGTACTTC
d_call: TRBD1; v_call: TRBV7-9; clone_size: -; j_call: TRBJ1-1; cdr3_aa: CASSPLGYRDRGGNTEAFF; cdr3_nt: TGTGCCAGCAGCCCGCTAGGGTATAGGGACAGGGGAGGCAACACTGAAGCTTTCTTT
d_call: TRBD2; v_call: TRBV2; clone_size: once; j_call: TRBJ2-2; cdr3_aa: CASSISGGAYTGELFF; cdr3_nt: TGTGCCAGCAGTATTAGCGGGGGAGCCTACACCGGGGAGCTGTTTTTT
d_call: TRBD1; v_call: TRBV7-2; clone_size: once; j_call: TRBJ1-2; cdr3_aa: CASSLTRTGGDGYTF; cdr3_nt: TGTGCCAGCAGCTTAACCCGGACAGGGGGGGATGGCTACACCTTC
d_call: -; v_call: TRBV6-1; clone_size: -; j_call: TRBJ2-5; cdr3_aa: CASARRGDQETQYF; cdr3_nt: TGTGCCAGCGCCCGAAGGGGGGATCAAGAGACCCAGTACTTC
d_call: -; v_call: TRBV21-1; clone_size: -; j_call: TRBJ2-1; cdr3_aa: CASSNRTGPYNEQFF; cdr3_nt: TGTGCCAGCAGCAACCGGACAGGGCCGTACAATGAGCAGTTCTTC
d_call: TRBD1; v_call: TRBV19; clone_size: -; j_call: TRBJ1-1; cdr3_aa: CASSPVEGQGVPEAFF; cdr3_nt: TGTGCCAGTAGTCCGGTAGAGGGACAGGGCGTCCCTGAAGCTTTCTTT
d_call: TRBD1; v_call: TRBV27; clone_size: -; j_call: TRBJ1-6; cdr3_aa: CASRPGQENSPLHF; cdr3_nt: TGTGCCAGCAGGCCGGGACAGGAAAATTCACCCCTCCACTTT
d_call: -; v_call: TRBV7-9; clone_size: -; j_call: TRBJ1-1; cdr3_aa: CASSLLGVTEAFF; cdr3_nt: TGTGCCAGCAGCTTACTCGGGGTTACTGAAGCTTTCTTT
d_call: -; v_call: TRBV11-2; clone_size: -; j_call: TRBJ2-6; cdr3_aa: CASSSPRTARVLTF; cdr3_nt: TGTGCCAGCAGCTCCCCGAGGACGGCGCGGGTCCTGACTTTC
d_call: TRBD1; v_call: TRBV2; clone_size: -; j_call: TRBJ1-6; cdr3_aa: CASSDLGGRSPLHF; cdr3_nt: TGTGCCAGCAGTGATTTAGGGGGCCGGTCACCCCTCCACTTT
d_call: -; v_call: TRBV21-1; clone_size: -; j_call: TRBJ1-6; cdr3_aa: CASSAIQPGLLGNSPLHF; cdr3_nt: TGTGCCAGCAGCGCGATCCAACCGGGACTCCTGGGAAATTCACCCCTCCACTTT
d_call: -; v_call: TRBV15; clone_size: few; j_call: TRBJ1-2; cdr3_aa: CATSRADTGSGGYTF; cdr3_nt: TGTGCCACCAGCAGAGCGGATACAGGGTCGGGCGGCTACACCTTC
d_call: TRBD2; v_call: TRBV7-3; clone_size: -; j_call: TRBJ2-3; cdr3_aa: CASSLRGLAGRGTDTQYF; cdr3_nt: TGTGCCAGCAGCCTCAGGGGTTTAGCGGGGCGGGGCACAGATACGCAGTATTTT
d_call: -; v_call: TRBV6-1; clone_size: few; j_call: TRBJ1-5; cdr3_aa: CASSELGISNQPQHF; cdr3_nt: TGTGCCAGCAGTGAATTAGGGATTAGCAATCAGCCCCAGCATTTT
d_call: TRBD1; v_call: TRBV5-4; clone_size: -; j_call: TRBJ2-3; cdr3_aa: CASSAGQGGSTDTQYF; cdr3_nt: TGTGCCAGCAGCGCCGGACAGGGGGGAAGCACAGATACGCAGTATTTT
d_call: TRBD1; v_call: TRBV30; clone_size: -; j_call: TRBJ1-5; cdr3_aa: CAWSVPGPGGDQPQHF; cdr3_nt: TGTGCCTGGAGTGTTCCAGGGCCAGGGGGGGACCAGCCCCAGCATTTT
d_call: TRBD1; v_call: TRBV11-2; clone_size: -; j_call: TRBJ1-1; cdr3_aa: CASSEQGGNTEAFF; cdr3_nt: TGTGCCAGCAGCGAACAGGGGGGGAACACTGAAGCTTTCTTT
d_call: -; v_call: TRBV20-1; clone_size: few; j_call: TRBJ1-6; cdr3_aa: CSAREPWQTDNSPLHF; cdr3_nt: TGCAGTGCTAGAGAGCCCTGGCAAACGGATAATTCACCCCTCCACTTT
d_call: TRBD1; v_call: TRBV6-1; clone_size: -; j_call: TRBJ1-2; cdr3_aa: CASSEGGQGGTYGYTF; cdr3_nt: TGTGCCAGCAGTGAAGGGGGACAGGGCGGGACCTATGGCTACACCTTC
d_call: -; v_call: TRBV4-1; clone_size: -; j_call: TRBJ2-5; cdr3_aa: CASSQDPLFGPRTQYF; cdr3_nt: TGCGCCAGCAGCCAAGATCCTCTCTTCGGTCCTAGGACCCAGTACTTC
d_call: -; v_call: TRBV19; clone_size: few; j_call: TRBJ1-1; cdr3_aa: CGLRDVAGRKAATEAFF; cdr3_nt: TGTGGACTGAGGGATGTGGCAGGGCGGAAAGCAGCCACTGAAGCTTTCTTT
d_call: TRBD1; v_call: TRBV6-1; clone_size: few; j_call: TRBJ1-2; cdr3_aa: CASSDRGRSGYTF; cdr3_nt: TGTGCCAGCAGTGACAGGGGGCGGAGTGGCTACACCTTC
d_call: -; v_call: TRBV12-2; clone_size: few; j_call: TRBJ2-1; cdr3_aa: CASRLADHCPGNEQFF; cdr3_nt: TGTGCAAGTCGCTTAGCGGACCACTGTCCCGGGAATGAGCAGTTCTTC
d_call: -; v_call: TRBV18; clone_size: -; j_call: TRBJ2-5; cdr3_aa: CASSPPSGGETQYF; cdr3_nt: TGTGCCAGCTCACCACCTAGCGGAGGGGAGACCCAGTACTTC
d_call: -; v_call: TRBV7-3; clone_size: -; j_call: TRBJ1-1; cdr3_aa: CASSLDRGPSPEAFF; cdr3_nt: TGTGCCAGCAGCTTAGATCGGGGGCCCTCGCCTGAAGCTTTCTTT
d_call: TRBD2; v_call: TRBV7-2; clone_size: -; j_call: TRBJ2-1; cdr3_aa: CASSLSGGDLNEQFF; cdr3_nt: TGTGCCAGCAGCCTTAGCGGGGGGGACTTGAATGAGCAGTTCTTC
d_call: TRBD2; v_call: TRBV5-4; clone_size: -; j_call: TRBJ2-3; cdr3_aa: CASSSSGRGTDTQYF; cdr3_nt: TGTGCCAGCAGCTCCAGCGGGAGGGGCACGGATACGCAGTATTTT
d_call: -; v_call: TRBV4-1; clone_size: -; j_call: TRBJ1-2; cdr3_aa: CASSQDRQVYGYTF; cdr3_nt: TGCGCCAGCAGCCAAGATCGGCAGGTCTATGGCTACACCTTC